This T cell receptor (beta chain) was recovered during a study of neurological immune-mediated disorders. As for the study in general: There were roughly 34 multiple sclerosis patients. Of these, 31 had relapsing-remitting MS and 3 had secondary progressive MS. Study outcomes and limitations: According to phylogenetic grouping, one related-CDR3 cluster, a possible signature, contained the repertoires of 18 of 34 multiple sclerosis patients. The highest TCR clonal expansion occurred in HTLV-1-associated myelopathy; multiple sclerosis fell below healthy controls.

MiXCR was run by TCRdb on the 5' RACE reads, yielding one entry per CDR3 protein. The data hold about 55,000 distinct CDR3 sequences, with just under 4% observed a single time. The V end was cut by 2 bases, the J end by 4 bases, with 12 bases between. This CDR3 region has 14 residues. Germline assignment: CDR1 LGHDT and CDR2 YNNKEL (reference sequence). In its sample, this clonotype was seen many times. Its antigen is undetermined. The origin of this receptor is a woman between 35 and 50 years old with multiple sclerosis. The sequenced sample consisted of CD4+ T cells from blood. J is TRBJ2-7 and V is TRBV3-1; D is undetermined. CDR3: CASSQFLGPYEQYF. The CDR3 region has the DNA TGTGCCAGCAGCCAATTTCTGGGTCCGTACGAGCAGTACTTC.